This T cell receptor (beta chain) appears in the sequencing data of a study of cytomegalovirus exposure and HLA in healthy donors. General study points: TCR beta chain V- and J-gene trimming was linked, in a later analysis, to a missense variant in DCLRE1C. Later, an analysis showed that TCR beta chains associated with HLA were more clonally expanded than others that were equally common. Analyses of presence/absence relied on an assumption of roughly uniform sequencing depth across donors.

Donors sampled were nominally healthy, though unrecorded immune exposures were likely. PCR amplification relied on 60 Vbeta primers (plus 13 Jbeta primers). Libraries were prepared by immunoSEQ multiplex PCR; TCRdb keeps only in-frame clonotypes and omits some of them. Its listing shows approximately 110,000 clones. Germline CDR1 reads SGHDN; CDR2 reads FVKESK. Trimming cost V 3 bases and J 3 bases, with 13 bases left between them. This CDR3 has 15 amino acids. As regards this clone: Antigen unknown.

The rearrangement links TRBV14 to TRBJ2-3, with D hard to call. The material sequenced was PBMCs. This clonotype was sampled from a man between 50 and 59 years old in good health and CMV-seronegative. The CDR3 loop is CASSQNSWKTDTQYF. The CDR3 DNA sequence: TGTGCCAGCAGCCAGAACAGTTGGAAGACAGATACGCAGTATTTT.